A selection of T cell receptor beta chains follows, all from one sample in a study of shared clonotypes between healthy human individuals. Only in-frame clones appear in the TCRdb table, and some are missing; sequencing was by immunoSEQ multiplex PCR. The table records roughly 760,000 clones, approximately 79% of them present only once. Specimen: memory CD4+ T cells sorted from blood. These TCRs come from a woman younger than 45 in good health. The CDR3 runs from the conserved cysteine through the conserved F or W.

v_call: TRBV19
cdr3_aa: CASSPLLAGGRPSSYEQYF

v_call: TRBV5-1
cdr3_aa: CASSWGGDRAEAFF

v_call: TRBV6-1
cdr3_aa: CATGNYGYTF

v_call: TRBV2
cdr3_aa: CASSEQGAGTNEKLFF

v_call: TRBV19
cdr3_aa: CASSSLDGGDTQYF

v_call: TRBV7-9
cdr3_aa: CASSEIDSYNEQFF

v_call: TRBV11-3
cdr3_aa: CASSLSGTSGVTDTQYF

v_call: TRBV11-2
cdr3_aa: CASSLNGGTQYF

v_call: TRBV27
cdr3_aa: CASSLRAGGMETQYF

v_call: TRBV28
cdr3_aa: CASSRAGTRYNEQFF

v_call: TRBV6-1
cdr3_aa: CASSAGQPNTGELFF

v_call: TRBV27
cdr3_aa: CASRRGASNEKLFF

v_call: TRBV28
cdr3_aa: CASSFMTGKVKETQYF

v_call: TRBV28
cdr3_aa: CASSFRTGTRGGYTF